The clone carrying this T cell receptor (beta chain) has more than one count but fewer than ten. These data belong to a study of blood T cell repertoires in COVID-19. Study summary: From the United States, Italy and Spain came samples of acute and convalescent COVID-19. The analysed material was cDNA or gDNA that came from T cells, B-cell-depleted T cells, or PBMCs.

Germline CDR1 and CDR2: MNHNS and SASEGT. With V trimmed by 2 bases and J by 5 bases, 2 bases remained unmatched. The CDR3 has 14 amino acids. TCRdb keeps only in-frame clones here, not all; method: immunoSEQ multiplex PCR. The repertoire holds approximately 38,000 clones, with roughly nine tenths as singletons. V is TRBV6-1 and J is TRBJ1-1; TRBD1 agrees at 10 bases. The receptor was isolated from a man aged 25 to 40 with active or convalescent COVID-19. The sample taken for sequencing was peripheral blood. This CDR3 reads CASSERTGGTEAFF. The CDR3, as DNA: TGTGCCAGCAGTGAAAGGACAGGGGGTACTGAAGCTTTCTTT.